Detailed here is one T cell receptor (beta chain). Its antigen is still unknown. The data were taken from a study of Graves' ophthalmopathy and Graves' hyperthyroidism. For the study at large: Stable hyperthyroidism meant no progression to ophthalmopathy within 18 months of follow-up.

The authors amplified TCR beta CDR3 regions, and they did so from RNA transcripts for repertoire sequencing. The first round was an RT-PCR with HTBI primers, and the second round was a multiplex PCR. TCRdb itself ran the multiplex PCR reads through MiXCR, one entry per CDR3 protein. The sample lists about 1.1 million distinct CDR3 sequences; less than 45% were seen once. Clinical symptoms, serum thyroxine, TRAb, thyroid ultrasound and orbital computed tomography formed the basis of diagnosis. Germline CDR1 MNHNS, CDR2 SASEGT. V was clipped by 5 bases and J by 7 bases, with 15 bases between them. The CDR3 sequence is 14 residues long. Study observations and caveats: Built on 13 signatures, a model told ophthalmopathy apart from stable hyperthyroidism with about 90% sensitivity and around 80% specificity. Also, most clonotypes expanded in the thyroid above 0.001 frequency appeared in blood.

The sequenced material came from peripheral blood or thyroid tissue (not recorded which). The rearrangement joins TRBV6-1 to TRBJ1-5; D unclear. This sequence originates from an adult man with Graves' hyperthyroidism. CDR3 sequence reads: CASSYFGRGQPQHF. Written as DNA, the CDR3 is TGTGCCAGCAGTTACTTCGGTCGCGGACAGCCCCAGCATTTT.